This T cell receptor (beta chain) is from a study of T cell clonality in common variable immunodeficiency. This clone was found many times. As yet, its antigen is unknown. The DNA ends 3 residues before the CDR3 does, and the rest of the CDR3 is filled in from the germline J gene. The assay was immunoSEQ multiplex PCR, and TCRdb's table has in-frame clones only and misses some. The sample yields some 52,000 clones, without any singletons. There are 15 residues in the CDR3. Trimming took off 0 bases at V and 4 bases at J, with 11 bases between the two ends. Germline-derived CDR1 and CDR2 are SGHRS and YFSETQ. General study results and limits: Authors noted CVID clonality's cause needs subpopulation repertoire sequencing. CVID subjects showed higher TCRbeta clonality than healthy controls. Shared TCRbeta clones were fewer between CVID subjects than controls.

This rearrangement joins TRBV5-1 to TRBJ1-5; tentatively, D is TRBD1 (5 bases). Sequenced input: peripheral blood mononuclear cells. This receptor was taken from a person aged 18 to 75 in good health. Partial CDR3 DNA: TGCGCCAGCAGCTTGGGGGCCGGGGGGAATCAGCCC. The encoded protein is CASSLGAGGNQP. The full CDR3 is CASSLGAGGNQPQHF. Full variable domain (outside the CDR3, taken from reference TRBV5-1 and TRBJ1-5): KAGVTQTPRYLIKTRGQQVTLSCSPISGHRSVSWYQQTPGQGLQFLFEYFSETQRNKGNFPGRFSGRQFSNSRSEMNVSTLELGDSALYLCASSLGAGGNQPQHFGDGTRLSIL.